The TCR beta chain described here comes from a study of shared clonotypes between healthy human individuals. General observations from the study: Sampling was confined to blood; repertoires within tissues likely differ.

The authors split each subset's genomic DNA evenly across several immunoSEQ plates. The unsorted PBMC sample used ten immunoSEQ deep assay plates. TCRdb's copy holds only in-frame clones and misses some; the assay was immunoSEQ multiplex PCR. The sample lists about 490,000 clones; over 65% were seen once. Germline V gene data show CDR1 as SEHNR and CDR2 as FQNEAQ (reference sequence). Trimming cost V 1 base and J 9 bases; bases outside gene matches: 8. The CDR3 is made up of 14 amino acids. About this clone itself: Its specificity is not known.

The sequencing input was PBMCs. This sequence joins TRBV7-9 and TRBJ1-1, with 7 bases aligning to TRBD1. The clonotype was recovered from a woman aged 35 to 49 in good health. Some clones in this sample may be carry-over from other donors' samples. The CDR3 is CASSLVGTEGKAFF. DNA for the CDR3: TGTGCCAGCAGCTTAGTTGGGACAGAAGGTAAAGCTTTCTTT.